This paragraph covers one T cell receptor beta chain sequence. Amplification used 60 Vbeta primers and 13 Jbeta primers. TCRdb's table, derived via immunoSEQ multiplex PCR, lists solely in-frame clones and lacks some. In the table there are some 91,000 clones, 64% of which are singletons. CDR1 and CDR2 from the germline V gene are GTSNPN and SVGIG (reference sequence). The V gene lost 4 bases and the J gene lost 8 bases, with 17 bases spanning the gap. The CDR3 sequence is 13 residues long. This sample is drawn from a study of cytomegalovirus exposure and HLA in healthy donors. This clonotype was sampled from a human donor in good health. The V call is TRBV30, the J call TRBJ1-1; D remains unclear. Sequencing was carried out using PBMCs. The CDR3 sequence is CAWKSIQLVEAFF. CDR3 sequence (DNA): TGTGCCTGGAAGTCGATACAGCTGGTAGAAGCTTTCTTT.